One and the same sample provided the 6 T cell receptor beta chains below, sequenced in a study of CD8 T cells in ankylosing spondylitis. TCRdb independently ran MiXCR on the 5' RACE reads; one entry per CDR3 protein. Counted here are about 160,000 distinct CDR3 sequences, roughly 18% occurring once; the ten biggest clones make up about 8.3%. Sequencing input: blood, either unsorted or a sorted T cell fraction (not recorded which). Receptors were obtained from a male donor with ankylosing spondylitis or in good health (not recorded which).

This clonotype was recorded at least ten times. The V gene is TRBV12-3 or TRBV12-4, the J gene TRBJ2-7; 7 nucleotides align to TRBD1. V gave up 1 base and J gave up 5 bases; unmatched junction bases: 5. This CDR3 spans 14 amino acids. The CDR3 DNA sequence: TGTGCCAGCAGTTTAGGACAGGGTGTAAACGAGCAGTACTTC. This encodes CASSLGQGVNEQYF.

The table lists this clonotype with many counts. The chain employs TRBV15 and TRBJ2-3; 8 bases fit TRBD2. Germline assignment: CDR1 LNHNV and CDR2 YYDKDF (reference sequence). CDR3 length equals 13 residues. The trim removed 2 bases at V and 7 bases at J, leaving 2 bases unmatched. The CDR3 is CATSRSSGYTQYF. The CDR3 DNA sequence: TGTGCCACCAGCAGATCTAGCGGGTATACGCAGTATTTT. Together with reference TRBV15 and TRBJ2-3, the CDR3 gives the full variable domain: DAMVIQNPRYQVTQFGKPVTLSCSQTLNHNVMYWYQQKSSQAPKLLFHYYDKDFNNEADTPDNFQSRRPNTSFCFLDIRSPGLGDTAMYLCATSRSSGYTQYFGPGTRLTVL.

In its sample, this clonotype was seen a few times. The chain combines TRBV5-1 with TRBJ2-2; D uncertain. Germline V gene data show CDR1 as SGHRS and CDR2 as YFSETQ. The CDR3 is 11 amino acids. V was clipped by 9 bases and J by 4 bases, with 7 bases between them. The CDR3 loop is CATSGTGELFF. DNA of the CDR3: TGCGCCACCAGTGGCACCGGGGAGCTGTTTTTT.

V usage is TRBV6-6 and J usage is TRBJ2-2; 8 nucleotides align to TRBD2. The CDR3 covers 14 residues. After removal of 5 bases from V and 5 bases from J, the junction contained 4 bases not matched to a gene. Germline loops: CDR1 MNHNY, CDR2 SVGAGI (reference sequence). DNA for the CDR3: TGTGCCAGCAGTCCAACGGGGGGGACCGGGGAGCTGTTTTTT. Protein sequence: CASSPTGGTGELFF.

This clonotype was recorded at least ten times. This rearrangement joins TRBV20-1 to TRBJ2-3; no reliable D call. The CDR3 runs to 11 residues. The V gene lost 3 bases and the J gene lost 6 bases, with 7 bases spanning the gap. CDR1 and CDR2 from the germline V gene are DFQATT and SNEGSKA (reference sequence). CDR3 residues: CSASPPDTQYF. CDR3 DNA: TGCAGTGCTAGTCCTCCGGATACGCAGTATTTT.

This clonotype was counted only a few times. This rearrangement joins TRBV20-1 to TRBJ1-1; D uncertain. Germline V gives CDR1 DFQATT, CDR2 SNEGSKA (reference sequence). This CDR3 contains 15 residues. Trimming shortened V by 2 bases and J by 1 base, and 14 bases separated the two germline ends. DNA for the CDR3: TGCAGTGCTAGACCCTTAGTCACGGGGAACACTGAAGCTTTCTTT. Residues: CSARPLVTGNTEAFF.